A selection of T cell receptor beta chains follows, all from one sample in a study of response to subunit inactivated influenza vaccine. TCRdb itself ran the RT-PCR reads through MiXCR, one entry per CDR3 protein. The data contain hundreds of thousands of distinct CDR3 sequences, about 11% of them singletons. The same sample was also used in a study of T cells expressing NK-cell markers.

Sequencing was performed on PBMCs from blood, taken on the day of vaccination. These receptors originate from a man aged 45-65 years who received an inactivated influenza vaccine. Each CDR3 is given with its conserved first and last residue. D genes are given only for firm matches. Some rows have no size entry. The others give once, few or many, or a class for an expanded clone.

v_gene,abundance,j_gene,d_gene,CDR3nt,CDR3aa
TRBV5-6,few,TRBJ2-1,TRBD1,TGTGCCAGCAGCTCAATAACCGGGACAGCCTCCTACAATGAGCAGTTCTTC,CASSSITGTASYNEQFF
TRBV4-3,few,TRBJ2-3,.,TGCGCCAGCAGCCAAGGGGACACCCTCAGCACAGATACGCAGTATTTT,CASSQGDTLSTDTQYF
TRBV5-1,.,TRBJ2-3,.,TGCGCCAGCAGCCGGGGGACTCCTGCCACAGATACGCAGTATTTT,CASSRGTPATDTQYF
TRBV4-2,.,TRBJ2-2,.,TGTGCCAGCAGCCGCGGTCGCACTAACACCGGGGAGCTGTTTTTT,CASSRGRTNTGELFF
TRBV29-1,.,TRBJ2-5,.,TGCAGCGTTACCCTTTGGGCGCAGACCCAGTACTTC,CSVTLWAQTQYF
TRBV4-2,.,TRBJ2-7,TRBD2,TGTGGCAGCAGCCAAGAACTAGCGGGGGCCTACGAGCAGTACTTC,CGSSQELAGAYEQYF
TRBV7-2,.,TRBJ2-7,.,TGTGCCAGCAGAGAGGTCGGGGCAGGGACGTACATTTGGCAGCAGTACTTC,CASREVGAGTYIWQQYF
TRBV20-1,.,TRBJ2-7,TRBD1,TGCAGTGCTAGGGGCGTCAGGGGGCGCTCCTACGAGCAGTACTTC,CSARGVRGRSYEQYF
TRBV20-1,.,TRBJ1-5,TRBD1,TGCAGTGCTAGAGCCGGGACAGGGAATCTCGGCAATCAGCCCCAGCATTTT,CSARAGTGNLGNQPQHF
TRBV21-1,few,TRBJ1-1,.,TGTGCCAGCAGCAAAATAAGGGGATACATGAACACTGAAGCTTTCTTT,CASSKIRGYMNTEAFF
TRBV5-1,many,TRBJ1-1,.,TGCGCCAGCAGCTTGGAAGCGGGCTCTGAAGCTTTCTTT,CASSLEAGSEAFF
TRBV7-2,.,TRBJ2-5,TRBD1,TGTGCCAGCAGCTTAGAGTCCAGGGGGCGAGAGACCCAGTACTTC,CASSLESRGRETQYF
TRBV27,many,TRBJ2-1,.,TGTGCCAGCAGTCGATCGAGTCGGGGTGAGCAGTTCTTC,CASSRSSRGEQFF
TRBV5-6,few,TRBJ2-5,.,TGTGCCAGCAGCCTAGATCGGGTCTCAGAGACCCAGTACTTC,CASSLDRVSETQYF
TRBV10-3,.,TRBJ2-3,TRBD2,TGTGCCATCACCAGTACTAGCGAGCCCACAGATACGCAGTATTTT,CAITSTSEPTDTQYF
TRBV16,many,TRBJ2-1,TRBD2,TGTGCCAGCAGCCCCTATAGCGGGAGCCCCTACAATGAGCAGTTCTTC,CASSPYSGSPYNEQFF
TRBV4-1,many,TRBJ2-7,.,TGCGCCAGCAGCCTGACATCGCTCGCCAGGGATTCCTACGAGCAGTACTTC,CASSLTSLARDSYEQYF